The entry that follows covers one TCR beta chain sequence. As yet, its antigen is unknown. Profiling relied on immunoSEQ multiplex PCR, and the TCRdb table lists in-frame clones only, not all of them. The sample holds 85,000 to 110,000 clones; around 91% are singletons and the top ten take less than 55%. The data were obtained in a study of T cell responses to AZD1222 COVID-19 vaccine. Overall study results and limits: Rises in breadth and depth of Spike-specific TCRs came after two AZD1222 doses. Donors skewed white British and female; clonal diversity was possibly underestimated. Close to half of spike-specific TCRs reportedly recognize unmutated variant regions. The number of AZD1222 recipients seropositive at baseline was only 5 to 7.

The sample in question was peripheral blood, obtained on day 0 of AZD1222 vaccination. This clonotype was obtained from an adult in good health.

As DNA, the CDR3 is TGTGCCAGCAGCCGCGGACAGGGGCGGTACGAGCAGTACTTC. Residues: CASSRGQGRYEQYF. The chain carries TRBV7-9 and TRBJ2-7, with 9 bases identical to TRBD1. From germline, CDR1 is SEHNR and CDR2 FQNEAQ (reference sequence). V lost 5 bases to trimming and J lost 4 bases; unmatched junction nucleotides: 6. The CDR3 has 14 amino acids.